Detailed here is one TCR beta chain. Its target antigen remains unknown. It has no much larger one-base neighbor in the sample; base qualities were not kept. Reading the germline V gene gives CDR1 MDHEN and CDR2 SYDVKM. Cut back by 2 bases and 7 bases, the V and J ends lie 9 bases apart. The cysteine opens and the phenylalanine closes a CDR3 of 13 amino acids. Only CDR3 DNA remains: 39 bases, in frame from the first base. This sample stems from a study of T cells in localized non-small cell lung cancer (dated by TCRdb to 2019 to 2021). With respect to the entire study: Comparing tumors with uninvolved tumor-adjacent lungs, the study looked at the T cell repertoires of 236 patients with early-stage NSCLC. The cohort was made up of around 250 treatment-naive NSCLC patients whose localized lung tumors had been resected. A mean age of around 66 years was recorded for the NSCLC patients, of whom roughly 130 were male and over 100 were female. What the authors observed across the whole study: Longer overall survival was associated with higher T cell density in blood, whereas shorter survival was associated with higher clonality in adjacent lung. Because multi-region sequencing of the tumors was not done, intratumor heterogeneity could not be ruled out. Because the study design was exploratory, TCR variables were selected using unadjusted p-values without false-discovery rate correction. Of the top 100 tumor clones, a median of about 53 were detected in paired uninvolved adjacent lung; under 30 were also among that lung's top 100. Uninvolved tumor-adjacent lung showed the highest T cell clonality, higher than tumor, which suggests more focused antigenic responses in the uninvolved tumor-adjacent lung.

The immunoSEQ Assay was used to sequence TCR beta CDR3 regions from DNA. In the authors' own workflow: To compute T cell density, TCR beta template counts were normalized to usable DNA, which was estimated by amplifying housekeeping genes. Using the preseqR package, richness was estimated by extrapolating to 120,000 templates for tissue samples and 400,000 templates for PBMC samples. Clonality was calculated as one minus Pielou's evenness. To identify tissue-enriched TCRs, differential abundance testing was run on productive amino-acid clonotypes with a minimum total count of 5 and an alpha of 0.1. The Jaccard Index and the Morisita Overlap Index were used to quantify repertoire overlap between compartments. TCR beta CDR3s were clustered by GLIPH together with public tetramer-defined viral CDR3s, and at least three viral sequences plus V-gene enrichment were required for viral motifs. The table comes from immuneACCESS by way of TCRdb, which keeps in-frame sequences with V and J called. Part of the clones is missing from these tables; in studies checked, under half for an unresolved V gene and the rest for unknown reasons. That table gives V, J and clone size, and the DNA gave D and trimming. Present in this sample are some 30,000 clones, 90% to 95% of which were seen just once. 5.5% to 6% of the sample belongs to the ten largest clones.

At diagnosis, peripheral blood, uninvolved tumor-adjacent lung and tumor were collected and stored as a combination of fresh-frozen and FFPE material. For TCR repertoire profiling, blood samples were analyzed in the form of peripheral blood mononuclear cells. Recombination joined TRBV28 with TRBJ1-5, with the D gene too uncertain to name. The TCR was taken from a man between 40 and 70 years old with stage II lung adenocarcinoma. The sequenced sample was PBMCs, obtained before any cancer treatment. Read as DNA, the sequence is TGTGCCAGCAGTTTACCCCAGACACAGCCCCAGCATTTT. This gives the protein CASSLPQTQPQHF.